The source of this TCR beta chain is a study of blood T cell repertoires in COVID-19. Whole-study context: PBMCs, B-cell-depleted T cells, or T cells were the source of the cDNA or gDNA that made up the material.

The protocol was immunoSEQ multiplex PCR, while the TCRdb copy is restricted to in-frame clones and leaves out a portion. Of fewer than 250,000 clones listed, more than 70% are singletons. In germline, CDR1 is LNHDA, CDR2 SQIVND (reference sequence). This CDR3 region has 14 residues. Trimming shortened V by 5 bases and J by 4 bases, and 12 bases separated the two germline ends. Those who participated ranged in age from 18 to 89 years and resided in about two dozen US areas. This chain connects TRBV19 to TRBJ2-4; maybe TRBD2 (6 bases). This clonotype was obtained from a woman between 50 and 59 years old who had recovered from COVID-19. The specimen sequenced was PBMCs or T cells enriched from blood (not recorded which). The CDR3 is CASSPGGRKNIQYF. The CDR3, as DNA: TGTGCCAGTAGTCCCGGAGGGAGAAAAAACATTCAGTACTTC.